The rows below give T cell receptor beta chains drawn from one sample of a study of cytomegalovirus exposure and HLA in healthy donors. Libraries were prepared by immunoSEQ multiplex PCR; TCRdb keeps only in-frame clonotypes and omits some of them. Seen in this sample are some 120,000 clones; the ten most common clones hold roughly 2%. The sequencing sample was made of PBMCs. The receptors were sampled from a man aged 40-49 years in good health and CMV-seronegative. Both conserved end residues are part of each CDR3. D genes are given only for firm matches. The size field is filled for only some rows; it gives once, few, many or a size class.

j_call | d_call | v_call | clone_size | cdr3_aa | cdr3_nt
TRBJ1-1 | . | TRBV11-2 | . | CASSLSGNTEAFF | TGTGCCAGCAGCTTATCGGGGAACACTGAAGCTTTCTTT
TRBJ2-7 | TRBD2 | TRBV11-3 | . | CASSVGTLAAYYEQYF | TGTGCCAGCAGCGTCGGAACTCTAGCGGCCTACTACGAGCAGTACTTC
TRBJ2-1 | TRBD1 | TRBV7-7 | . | CASSSGTGGNNEQFF | TGTGCTAGCAGCTCAGGGACAGGGGGGAACAATGAGCAGTTCTTC
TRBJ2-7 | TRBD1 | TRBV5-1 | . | CASSTWTGKSEQYF | TGCGCCAGCAGCACTTGGACAGGGAAGTCCGAGCAGTACTTC
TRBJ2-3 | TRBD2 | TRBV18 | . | CASSQRAGGTDTQYF | TGTGCCAGCTCGCAACGAGCGGGAGGAACAGATACGCAGTATTTT
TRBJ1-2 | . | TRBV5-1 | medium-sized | CASSSDQGWNGYTF | TGCGCCAGCAGCTCGGACCAGGGCTGGAATGGCTACACCTTC
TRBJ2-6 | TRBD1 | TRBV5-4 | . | CASSSPRDRSSSGANVLTF | TGTGCCAGCAGCTCCCCCCGGGACAGGTCAAGCTCTGGGGCCAACGTCCTGACTTTC
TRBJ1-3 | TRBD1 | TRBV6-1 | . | CASSERTGRGNTIYF | TGTGCCAGCAGTGAAAGGACAGGGAGAGGTAACACCATATATTTT
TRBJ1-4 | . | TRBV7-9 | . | CASSRILGGGGREKLFF | TGTGCCAGCAGCCGCATCTTAGGGGGGGGCGGACGTGAAAAACTGTTTTTT
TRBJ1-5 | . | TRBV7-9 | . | CASSPREGRNQPQHF | TGTGCCAGCAGTCCTCGTGAGGGGAGGAATCAGCCCCAGCATTTT
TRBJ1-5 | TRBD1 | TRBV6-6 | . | CASSDSGQGVDQPQHF | TGTGCCAGCAGTGACTCGGGACAGGGGGTGGATCAGCCCCAGCATTTT
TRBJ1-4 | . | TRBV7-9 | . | CASSWGQGPDEKLFF | TGTGCCAGCAGCTGGGGGCAAGGTCCCGACGAAAAACTGTTTTTT
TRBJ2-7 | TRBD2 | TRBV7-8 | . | CASSLPLSSGSSYEQYF | TGTGCCAGCAGCCTTCCGCTGTCTAGCGGTTCCTCCTACGAGCAGTACTTC
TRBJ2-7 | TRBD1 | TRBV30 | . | CAWDRDYEQYF | TGTGCCTGGGACAGGGACTACGAGCAGTACTTC
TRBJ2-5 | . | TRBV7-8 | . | CASSLATSQETQYF | TGTGCCAGCAGCTTAGCCACGAGCCAAGAGACCCAGTACTTC
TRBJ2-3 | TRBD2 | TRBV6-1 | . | CASRTSGQDTQYF | TGTGCCAGCCGGACTAGCGGACAAGATACGCAGTATTTT
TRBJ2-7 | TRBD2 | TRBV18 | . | CASSPSGGSSYEQYF | TGTGCCAGCTCACCCAGCGGGGGTAGCTCCTACGAGCAGTACTTC
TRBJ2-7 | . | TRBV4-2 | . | CASSQHAGGPSYEQYF | TGTGCCAGCAGCCAGCACGCCGGAGGTCCCTCCTACGAGCAGTACTTC
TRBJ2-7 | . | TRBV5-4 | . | CASSPGRDSSSYEQYF | TGTGCCAGCAGCCCCGGCCGGGACTCTAGCTCCTACGAGCAGTACTTC
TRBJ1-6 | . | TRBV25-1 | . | CASTRAGDNSPLHF | TGTGCCAGCACCAGAGCAGGGGATAATTCACCCCTCCACTTT
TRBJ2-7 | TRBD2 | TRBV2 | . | CASSELAGGSSYEQYF | TGTGCCAGCAGTGAACTAGCGGGAGGGAGCTCCTACGAGCAGTACTTC
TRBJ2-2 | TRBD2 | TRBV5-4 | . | CASSLGGSGSGELFF | TGTGCCAGCAGCTTAGGCGGGAGTGGCTCCGGGGAGCTGTTTTTT
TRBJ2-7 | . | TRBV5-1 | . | CASSLVAESSYVQYF | TGCGCCAGCAGCTTGGTTGCGGAGAGCTCCTACGTGCAGTACTTC
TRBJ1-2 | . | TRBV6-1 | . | CASSEALSGGYTF | TGTGCCAGCAGTGAAGCCCTCTCCGGTGGCTACACCTTC